The next 21 T cell receptor beta chains were all read from a single sample in a study of regulatory T cells in long-lasting Graves disease (TCRdb year 2021). Preparation of the library involved multiplex PCR. Data came from an Illumina HiSeq 4000. CDR3 regions were amplified by Arm-PCR with iRepertoire HTBI primers to construct TCR beta libraries. Using fastp at Q25 and MiXCR, TCRdb reprocessed the public reads and kept productive beta chains. One record per CDR3 amino acid sequence lists the most common genes and DNA. The sample records over 500,000 distinct CDR3 sequences, roughly 16% of which are singletons. The ten largest clones take up 12% of the sample. The sample's time point label, in plain terms: newly diagnosed GD, antithyroid drugs for less than 3 months. For both TCR sequencing and RNA sequencing, RNA was extracted from PBMCs using TRIzol. The same data also contributed to another study, on T cells in Graves' hyperthyroidism and ophthalmopathy.

The starting material was peripheral blood mononuclear cells (PBMCs), obtained at new diagnosis, from a patient treated with antithyroid drugs. All receptors derive from a man between 18 and 35 years old with Graves disease. Donor details come from another sample of the same person, matched by shared clones.

This clonotype was observed at least ten times. The chain has TRBV5-6 and TRBJ2-7, with D perhaps matching TRBD1 or TRBD2 (5 bases each). The CDR3 is 12 residues long. The ends were cut back, 7 bases at V and 7 bases at J, with 15 bases in the middle. The germline V gene has CDR1 SGHDT and CDR2 YYEEEE. The CDR3 spells CASSPRDGEQYF. The CDR3 nucleotides read TGTGCCAGCTCCCCCCGGGACGGAGAGCAGTACTTC.

Written as DNA, the CDR3 is TGTGCCAGCAGTTTACTGACACCTTATAGCAATCAGCCCCAGCATTTT. Translating gives CASSLLTPYSNQPQHF. This chain links TRBV27 with TRBJ1-5; D not certain. V lost 2 bases and J lost 0, with 11 bases in between. This CDR3 has 16 residues. Per germline, CDR1 MNHEY and CDR2 SMNVEV (reference sequence).

The chain employs TRBV7-9 and TRBJ2-3; TRBD1 or TRBD2 may be the D gene (6 bases each). CDR3 size: 17 residues. Trimming stripped 1 base from V and 2 bases from J, with 16 bases between. Per germline, CDR1 SEHNR and CDR2 FQNEAQ (reference sequence). CDR3 residues: CASSLGSQGRSTDTQYF. CDR3 coding DNA: TGTGCCAGCAGCTTAGGTTCGCAGGGGAGGTCCACAGATACGCAGTATTTT.

This clonotype was counted only a few times. The rearrangement joins TRBV30 to TRBJ2-5; D is perhaps TRBD2 (7 bases). From germline, CDR1 is GTSNPN and CDR2 SVGIG (reference sequence). CDR3 size: 14 residues. Between the trimmed V and J ends, which lost 5 bases and 1 base, there was a span of 14 bases. CDR3 region: CAWGGGGSQETQYF. Written as DNA, the CDR3 is TGTGCCTGGGGGGGAGGGGGGTCCCAAGAGACCCAGTACTTC.

This clonotype turned up a few times. The chain couples TRBV13 to TRBJ2-7; D gene unclear. V shed 0 bases and J shed 2 bases, with 8 bases lying between them. Germline V gene data show CDR1 as PRHDT and CDR2 as FYEKMQ (reference sequence). The CDR3 is made up of 14 amino acids. Here the CDR3 reads CASSLGDAPYEQYF. DNA of the CDR3: TGTGCCAGCAGCTTAGGGGACGCTCCCTACGAGCAGTACTTC.

This clonotype was seen more than once but under ten times. The chain couples TRBV27 to TRBJ1-1; D remains ambiguous. Trimming removed 3 bases from V and 3 bases from J, with 8 bases in between. Germline V lookup: CDR1 MNHEY, CDR2 SMNVEV (reference sequence). The CDR3 length is 13 residues. The CDR3 DNA follows: TGTGCCAGCAGTTTTGGTTCTTACACTGAAGCTTTCTTT. Residues: CASSFGSYTEAFF.

This clonotype has a count of ten or more. The chain joins TRBV20-1 to TRBJ2-5; weak D call: TRBD2 (6 bases). The CDR3 sequence is 13 residues long. Trimming stripped 5 bases from V and 5 bases from J, with 15 bases between. Germline-derived CDR1 and CDR2 are DFQATT and SNEGSKA (reference sequence). DNA of the CDR3: TGCAGTGCTCTTCACCTAGCGAGGGAGACCCAGTACTTC. Translated: CSALHLARETQYF.

This clonotype was seen once. The rearrangement uses TRBV11-3 and TRBJ2-1; 13 nucleotides align to TRBD2. Germline CDR1 reads SGHNT; CDR2 reads YENEEA. The CDR3 is made up of 15 amino acids. V was clipped by 5 bases and J by 9 bases; unmatched bases: 7. In DNA, the CDR3 is TGTGCCAGCAGCCCCCGGACTAGCGGGAGAACTGAGCAGTTCTTC. This gives the protein CASSPRTSGRTEQFF.

The rearrangement uses TRBV4-1 and TRBJ2-5, with 10 bases that match TRBD2. CDR3 size: 15 residues. The germline V gene has CDR1 MGHRA and CDR2 YSYEKL. Unmatched junction bases numbered 6, after V lost 3 bases and J lost 5 bases. CDR3 DNA: TGCGCCAGCAGCCATGCAGCGGGAGGGGGGGAGACCCAGTACTTC. Translating it yields CASSHAAGGGETQYF.

This clonotype was observed many times. The V call is TRBV12-3 or TRBV12-4, the J call TRBJ2-6, with no clear D. This CDR3 has 15 residues. The V and J ends lost 2 bases and 0 bases respectively, with 5 bases between them. DNA for the CDR3: TGTGCCAGCAGTTTACTCAGCTCTGGGGCCAACGTCCTGACTTTC. It translates to CASSLLSSGANVLTF.

The CDR3 here is CASSVAAGEWETQYF. The DNA for the CDR3 is TGTGCCAGCAGCGTAGCTGCGGGAGAGTGGGAGACCCAGTACTTC. The chain uses TRBV9 and TRBJ2-5; 7 nucleotides align to TRBD2. J was trimmed by 5 bases and V by 0 bases; bases with no gene match: 7. There are 15 residues in the CDR3. Per germline, CDR1 SGDLS and CDR2 YYNGEE.

This clonotype has ten or more counts. The J gene is TRBJ2-1, the V gene TRBV5-1; 10 nucleotides match TRBD2. Trimming took 4 bases from V and 7 from J; bases not matched to a gene: 11. This CDR3 contains 16 residues. Per germline, CDR1 SGHRS and CDR2 YFSETQ. The CDR3 DNA reads as TGCGCCAGCAGCCAGATGAGCGGGAGGGCCACGAATGAGCAGTTCTTC. It codes for CASSQMSGRATNEQFF.

This clonotype was observed many times. At one end the junction does not follow the germline gene, possibly because of a read error. This chain uses TRBV28 with TRBJ1-1, with unresolved D. The CDR3 length is 12 residues. Germline lookup yields CDR1 MDHEN and CDR2 SYDVKM. CDR3 coding DNA: TGTGCCAGCAGTTTAGAGACCAATAGGGCTGACTTT. Encoded protein: CASSLETNRADF. Looking up the rest from reference TRBV28 and TRBJ1-1 gives the full variable domain: DVKVTQSSRYLVKRTGEKVFLECVQDMDHENMFWYRQDPGLGLRLIYFSYDVKMKEKGDIPEGYSVSREKKERFSLILESASTNQTSMYLCASSLETNRADFGQGTRLTVV.

This clonotype was seen a handful of times. The V and J genes are TRBV5-6 and TRBJ1-4; 9 positions agree with TRBD1. The length of the CDR3 is 15 residues. V was clipped by 4 bases and J by 8 bases; unmatched bases: 9. Germline V gene data show CDR1 as SGHDT and CDR2 as YYEEEE. The CDR3 loop reads CASSRWRTGDEKLFF. CDR3 nucleotides: TGTGCCAGCAGCCGCTGGAGGACAGGGGACGAAAAACTGTTTTTT.

This sequence joins TRBV6-1 and TRBJ2-1, with a weak D call TRBD1 (5 bases). With 10 bases removed from V and 3 bases from J, the gap between germline ends came to 25 bases. Germline CDR1 reads MNHNS; CDR2 reads SASEGT. This CDR3 comprises 17 residues. CDR3: CAIKQQGALLRYNEQFF. CDR3 nucleotide sequence: TGTGCCATCAAGCAACAAGGGGCTCTTCTTCGCTACAATGAGCAGTTCTTC.

This clonotype was picked up many times. The V gene is TRBV6-4, the J gene TRBJ1-2; D gene ambiguous. Germline loops: CDR1 MRHNA, CDR2 SNTAGT. The CDR3 is 13 residues long. Trimming cost V 0 bases and J 0 bases, with 2 bases left between them. The CDR3 DNA reads as TGTGCCAGCAGTGACTCGACTAACTATGGCTACACCTTC. It translates to CASSDSTNYGYTF.

This clonotype was seen ten or more times. The chain has TRBV28 and TRBJ1-2, with 7 nucleotides matching TRBD1. Germline CDR1 and CDR2: MDHEN and SYDVKM. V trimming: 7 bases; J trimming: 8 bases; junction bases outside the gene matches: 13. This CDR3 has 14 residues. The DNA for the CDR3 is TGTGCCAGCACCTCGGACAGGAGGGACAACGGCTACACCTTC. Protein sequence: CASTSDRRDNGYTF.

This clonotype was seen ten or more times. The V call is TRBV11-2, the J call TRBJ2-7; 10 bases are a match to TRBD1. The CDR3 has 14 residues. Germline values: CDR1 SGHAT, CDR2 FQNNGV. Trimming cost V 5 bases and J 6 bases; bases outside gene matches: 7. CDR3 coding DNA: TGTGCCAGCAGCAAAGGGACAGGGGAGGTCGAGCAGTACTTC. It is translated as CASSKGTGEVEQYF.

This clonotype was counted ten times or more. In DNA form, the CDR3 reads TGCAGTGCCGGGGGGGAGGTTAGTCGAGAGCAGTACTTC. This encodes CSAGGEVSREQYF. This chain connects TRBV20-1 to TRBJ2-7; 8 bases fit TRBD2. The CDR3 loop spans 13 amino acids. The J segment lost 7 bases and the V segment lost 6 bases, leaving 11 bases of the junction unmatched. Per the germline V gene, CDR1 is DFQATT and CDR2 is SNEGSKA (reference sequence).

This clonotype was seen ten or more times. The rearrangement joins TRBV6-4 to TRBJ1-4; 9 bases fit TRBD1. This CDR3 contains 15 residues. Germline CDR1 is MRHNA and CDR2 is SNTAGT. The V segment lost 6 bases and the J segment 8 bases; nucleotides outside the gene matches: 10. CDR3 bases: TGTGCCAGCAGCTCCCCGGGACAGGGAGAAGAAAAACTGTTTTTT. Protein sequence: CASSSPGQGEEKLFF.

The chain couples TRBV20-1 to TRBJ2-1; the match to TRBD2 covers 9 bases. Germline lookup yields CDR1 DFQATT and CDR2 SNEGSKA (reference sequence). CDR3 length: 13 residues. V was pared by 3 bases and J by 9 bases, with 6 bases of the junction left unmatched. CDR3 coding DNA: TGCAGTGCTAGGGGCCCTAGCGGGATTGAGCAGTTCTTC. Amino acids: CSARGPSGIEQFF.